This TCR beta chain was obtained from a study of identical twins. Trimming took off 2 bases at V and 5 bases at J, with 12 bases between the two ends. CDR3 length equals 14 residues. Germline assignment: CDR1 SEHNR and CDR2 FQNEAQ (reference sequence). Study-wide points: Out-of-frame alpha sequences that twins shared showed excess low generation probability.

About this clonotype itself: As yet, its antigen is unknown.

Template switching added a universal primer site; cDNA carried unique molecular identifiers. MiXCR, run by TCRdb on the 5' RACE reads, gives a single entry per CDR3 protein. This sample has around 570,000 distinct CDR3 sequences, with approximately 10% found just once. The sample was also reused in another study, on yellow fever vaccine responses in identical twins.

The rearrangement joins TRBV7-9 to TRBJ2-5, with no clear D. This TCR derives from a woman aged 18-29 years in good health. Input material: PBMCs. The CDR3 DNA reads TGTGCCAGCAGCTTACGAGTGGATACGGAGACCCAGTACTTC. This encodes CASSLRVDTETQYF.